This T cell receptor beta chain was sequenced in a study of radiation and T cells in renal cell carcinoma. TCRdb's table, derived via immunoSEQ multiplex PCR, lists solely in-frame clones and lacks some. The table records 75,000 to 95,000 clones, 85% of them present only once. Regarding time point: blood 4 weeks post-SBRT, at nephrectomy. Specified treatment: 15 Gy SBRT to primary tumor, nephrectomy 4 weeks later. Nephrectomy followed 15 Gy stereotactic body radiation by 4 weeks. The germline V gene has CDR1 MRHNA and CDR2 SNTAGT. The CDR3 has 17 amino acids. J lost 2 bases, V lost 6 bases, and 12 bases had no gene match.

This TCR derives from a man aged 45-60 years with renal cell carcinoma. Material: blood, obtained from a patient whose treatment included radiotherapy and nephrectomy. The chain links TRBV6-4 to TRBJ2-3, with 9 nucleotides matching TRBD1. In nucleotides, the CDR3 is TGTGCCAGCAGCCCCGGGACAGGGTTTGGGATCACAGATACGCAGTATTTT. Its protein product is CASSPGTGFGITDTQYF.